This paragraph reports one T cell receptor (beta chain). The data belong to a study of blood T cell repertoires in COVID-19. Turning to the study itself: Samples came from the United States, Italy and Spain, spanning acute and convalescent COVID-19.

As handled by the study authors: Cell counts per sample came from amplifying reference gene primers. Clones were sequenced by immunoSEQ multiplex PCR, and TCRdb holds only the in-frame ones, with some missing. From that table come the V and J calls and clone size; the DNA was used to work out D and trimming. The sample consists of around 150,000 clones, over 75% of them appearing once. The CDR3 totals 13 residues. The ends were cut back, 6 bases at V and 9 bases at J, with 15 bases in the middle. The germline gives CDR1 SEHNR, CDR2 FQNEAQ (reference sequence). Recruits, aged about 18 to 95 years, lived in 25 or so US areas. Recovered Cohort 3 donors showed two negative PCRs, clearance, or symptom resolution.

This sequence joins TRBV7-9 and TRBJ2-1; TRBD1 might be the D (6 bases). The clonotype comes from a woman in her 50s who had recovered from COVID-19. The specimen sequenced was PBMCs or T cells enriched from blood (not recorded which). CDR3 DNA sequence: TGTGCCAGCAGTTCTCAGGGGAGAGTTGAGCAGTTCTTC. As protein: CASSSQGRVEQFF. The variable domain in full, completed from reference TRBV7-9 and TRBJ2-1, reads DTGVSQNPRHKITKRGQNVTFRCDPISEHNRLYWYRQTLGQGPEFLTYFQNEAQLEKSRLLSDRFSAERPKGSFSTLEIQRTEQGDSAMYLCASSSQGRVEQFFGPGTRLTVL.